This entry lists 15 T cell receptor beta chains sequenced from one sample in a study of T cells in Graves' hyperthyroidism and ophthalmopathy. The investigators amplified TCR beta CDR3 regions from RNA transcripts. The TCR CDR3 first-round RT-PCR relied on the HTBI primer set. Each CDR3 protein is one row after TCRdb ran MiXCR on the multiplex PCR reads. The repertoire has a few hundred thousand distinct CDR3 sequences, over 45% of them found once; the top ten carry about two fifths. The sequenced sample consisted of peripheral blood or thyroid tissue (not recorded which). The receptors were sampled from an adult woman with Graves' disease, either hyperthyroidism or ophthalmopathy (not recorded which).

This clonotype was seen many times. The chain employs TRBV29-1 and TRBJ2-2; D is uncertain. Germline CDR1 is SQVTM and CDR2 is ANQGSEA. Trimming pared 6 bases from V and 1 base from J, leaving 3 bases between. The CDR3 extends over 11 amino acids. In DNA, the CDR3 is TGCAGCGTACGGAACACCGGGGAGCTGTTTTTT. Protein: CSVRNTGELFF.

This clonotype was seen many times. This chain links TRBV2 with TRBJ1-1; no clear D. CDR1 is SNHLY and CDR2 is FYNNEI in the germline V gene. V was cut by 4 bases and J by 2 bases, with 8 bases left in between. CDR3 size: 13 residues. CDR3 DNA sequence: TGTGCCAGCAGTGCGACTACTAACACTGAAGCTTTCTTT. Protein product: CASSATTNTEAFF. The variable domain in full, completed from reference TRBV2 and TRBJ1-1, reads EPEVTQTPSHQVTQMGQEVILRCVPISNHLYFYWYRQILGQKVEFLVSFYNNEISEKSEIFDDQFSVERPDGSNFTLKIRSTKLEDSAMYFCASSATTNTEAFFGQGTRLTVV.

This clonotype was recorded at least ten times. This chain uses TRBV7-9 with TRBJ2-2, with D uncertain. There are 14 residues in the CDR3. The germline V gene has CDR1 SEHNR and CDR2 FQNEAQ (reference sequence). V lost 5 bases, J lost 0 bases, and 7 bases lay in between. CDR3 region: CASSEMTNTGELFF. For the CDR3, the DNA is TGTGCCAGCAGCGAAATGACGAACACCGGGGAGCTGTTTTTT.

The chain links TRBV29-1 to TRBJ2-7, with D perhaps matching TRBD1 or TRBD2 (6 bases each). CDR3 length: 13 amino acids. V was cut by 8 bases and J by 0 bases, with 14 bases left in between. The germline gives CDR1 SQVTM, CDR2 ANQGSEA. CDR3 DNA: TGCAGCTCTCGACGGGGGCCCTCCTACGAGCAGTACTTC. It specifies CSSRRGPSYEQYF.

The chain uses TRBV29-1 and TRBJ2-7; D perhaps matches TRBD2 (5 bases). V gave up 6 bases and J gave up 3 bases, with 12 bases separating them. This CDR3 has 12 residues. The V gene's germline CDR1 is SQVTM and CDR2 ANQGSEA. The CDR3 DNA follows: TGCAGCGTAGGGAGCGCCCACTACGAGCAGTACTTC. Translated: CSVGSAHYEQYF.

Remarks on this clonotype: This may arise from a read error, as a much more abundant clone is one base away. In DNA form, the CDR3 reads TGTGCCAGCGGCACCCACGAGGACAGCGCCTATGGCTACACCTTC. This gives the protein CASGTHEDSAYGYTF. The chain has TRBV3-1 and TRBJ1-2; possible D gene TRBD1, 6 bases. CDR3 length: 15 residues. V lost 8 bases and J lost 4, with 20 bases in between. Germline CDR1 and CDR2: LGHDT and YNNKEL (reference sequence).

On this clonotype itself: Possible read error: a much larger clone is one base away. V gene TRBV19 combines with J gene TRBJ1-1, with D tentatively TRBD1 (5 bases). CDR1 LNHDA and CDR2 SQIVND come from the germline V gene (reference sequence). The CDR3 consists of 14 residues. V was shortened by 8 bases and J by 3 bases, with 16 bases between the two germline ends. The chain's CDR3 is CASGAYRGDTEAFF. The CDR3 nucleotides are TGTGCCAGTGGGGCTTACAGAGGGGACACTGAAGCTTTCTTT.

This clonotype appeared many times. The chain carries TRBV4-1 and TRBJ1-5; no definite D call. From germline, CDR1 is MGHRA and CDR2 YSYEKL. Between the trimmed V and J ends, which lost 1 base and 9 bases, there was a span of 16 bases. This CDR3 is built from 15 residues. The CDR3 spells CASSQGVRTLGPQHF. The CDR3 coding sequence is TGCGCCAGCAGCCAAGGGGTACGGACGTTAGGGCCCCAGCATTTT.

The chain employs TRBV9 and TRBJ2-7, with 7 nucleotides matching TRBD1. V lost 3 bases to trimming and J lost 6 bases; unmatched junction nucleotides: 6. Germline values: CDR1 SGDLS, CDR2 YYNGEE. The length of the CDR3 is 13 residues. CDR3 in DNA: TGTGCCAGCAGCGCACTCCGGGACAGCGAGCAGTACTTC. Translating it yields CASSALRDSEQYF.

This chain links TRBV12-3 or TRBV12-4 with TRBJ1-1; D perhaps matches TRBD1 (6 bases). CDR3 size: 14 residues. V lost 5 bases, J lost 1 base, and 11 bases lay in between. The CDR3 bases are TGTGCCAGCAGTACGACAGGACCGAACACTGAAGCTTTCTTT. Its translation is CASSTTGPNTEAFF.

This clonotype was seen many times. The chain recombines TRBV20-1 with TRBJ1-2; D is uncertain. The germline gives CDR1 DFQATT, CDR2 SNEGSKA (reference sequence). With 5 bases removed from V and 1 base from J, the gap between germline ends came to 8 bases. The CDR3 consists of 12 residues. CDR3 sequence (DNA): TGCAGTGCTCCCAACTATAACTATGGCTACACCTTC. Its translation is CSAPNYNYGYTF.

The rearrangement links TRBV7-8 to TRBJ2-7, with 7 bases that match TRBD1. The CDR3 runs 13 residues. V gave up 4 bases and J gave up 6 bases; unmatched junction bases: 6. Per the germline V gene, CDR1 is SGHVS and CDR2 is FQNEAQ. The CDR3 region has the DNA TGTGCCAGCAGCTCCTACAGGGGTGGCGAGCAGTACTTC. It yields the protein CASSSYRGGEQYF.

A few counts support this clonotype. The chain couples TRBV24-1 to TRBJ1-2; D possibly corresponds to TRBD1 (5 bases). V was cut by 10 bases and J by 5 bases, with 19 bases left in between. The CDR3 loop spans 14 amino acids. Germline CDR1 KGHDR, CDR2 SFDVKD. Here the CDR3 reads CATIGTDLAYGYTF. Written as DNA, the CDR3 is TGTGCCACGATTGGGACGGACCTTGCGTATGGCTACACCTTC.

This chain connects TRBV7-9 to TRBJ1-5; no clear D. V was clipped by 1 base and J by 5 bases, with 15 bases between them. There are 16 residues in the CDR3. Germline-derived CDR1 and CDR2 are SEHNR and FQNEAQ (reference sequence). CDR3 in DNA: TGTGCCAGCAGCTTAGATGTTGGTGGGGAGTATCAGCCCCAGCATTTT. Translation: CASSLDVGGEYQPQHF.

The chain employs TRBV29-1 and TRBJ2-7, with D uncertain. The CDR3 sequence is 14 residues long. Trimming removed 4 bases at V and 3 bases at J, with 16 bases between. The germline gives CDR1 SQVTM, CDR2 ANQGSEA. CDR3 nucleotides: TGCAGCGTTGGGCCGCGGACCTTTCGCTACGAGCAGTACTTC. Translating it yields CSVGPRTFRYEQYF.